A single sample gave rise to the 10 T cell receptor beta chains below, sequenced in a study of identical twins. TCRdb re-called the 5' RACE reads with MiXCR, one entry per CDR3 protein. The profile shows fewer than 450,000 distinct CDR3 sequences, around 9.7% of them singletons. The sequenced material came from naive T cells sorted from blood. The receptor set was obtained from a woman between 50 and 59 years old in good health.

This sequence joins TRBV7-9 and TRBJ2-1; perhaps TRBD1 as D (6 bases). V shed 4 bases and J shed 5 bases, with 12 bases lying between them. Germline-derived CDR1 and CDR2 are SEHNR and FQNEAQ (reference sequence). The CDR3 extends over 14 amino acids. The DNA for the CDR3 is TGTGCCAGCAGCTCCGGACAGCTTAACAATGAGCAGTTCTTC. It codes for CASSSGQLNNEQFF.

This clonotype was seen only a few times. The V call is TRBV21-1, the J call TRBJ2-1; the table's D call, TRBD2, was not checked against the DNA. TRBV21-1 is designated a pseudogene. This CDR3 is built from 15 residues. Here the CDR3 DNA reads TGTGCCAGCAGCGCTAGCGGGAGACCCTACAATGAGCAGTTCTTC. This encodes CASSASGRPYNEQFF.

This clonotype was detected a few times. The rearrangement uses TRBV24-1 and TRBJ2-1; D remains unclear. Germline CDR1 reads KGHDR; CDR2 reads SFDVKD. V was cut by 3 bases and J by 1 base, with 15 bases left in between. The length of the CDR3 is 17 residues. The CDR3 bases are TGTGCCACCAGTGATCCCGCCCCCGCAAATTCCTACAATGAGCAGTTCTTC. Protein sequence: CATSDPAPANSYNEQFF.

The gene calls are TRBV12-3 or TRBV12-4 and TRBJ1-5; D perhaps matches TRBD1 (6 bases). The CDR3 consists of 14 residues. V lost 6 bases to trimming and J lost 0 bases, with 9 bases between them. CDR3 sequence (DNA): TGTGCCAGCAGAACAGGGAGTAGCAATCAGCCCCAGCATTTT. Protein: CASRTGSSNQPQHF.

The V and J genes are TRBV14 and TRBJ2-7; TRBD2 matches 13 bases. Germline CDR1 and CDR2: SGHDN and FVKESK. The CDR3 totals 15 residues. V was pared by 5 bases and J by 5 bases, with 6 bases of the junction left unmatched. CDR3 in amino acids: CASSWTSGSGNEQYF. CDR3 DNA sequence: TGTGCCAGCAGCTGGACTAGCGGGAGCGGGAACGAGCAGTACTTC.

The rearrangement uses TRBV6-4 and TRBJ2-5; D gene ambiguous. The V gene's germline CDR1 is MRHNA and CDR2 SNTAGT. Trimming shortened V by 5 bases and J by 0 bases, and 4 bases separated the two germline ends. CDR3 length equals 12 residues. This chain's CDR3 is CASSTDQETQYF. CDR3 in DNA: TGTGCCAGCAGTACAGACCAAGAGACCCAGTACTTC.

This clonotype has ten or more counts. The chain combines TRBV27 with TRBJ2-1; D remains ambiguous. Trimming shortened V by 8 bases and J by 6 bases, and 20 bases separated the two germline ends. The CDR3 runs to 15 residues. In germline, CDR1 is MNHEY, CDR2 SMNVEV (reference sequence). CDR3 bases: TGTGCCAGCGCTTCCGGGTCCCAACTGGGCAATGAGCAGTTCTTC. Amino acids: CASASGSQLGNEQFF.

This clonotype was recorded many times. The chain couples TRBV7-8 to TRBJ2-2; TRBD2 matches at 9 bases. CDR3 size: 18 residues. Per germline, CDR1 SGHVS and CDR2 FQNEAQ. J was trimmed by 1 base and V by 1 base; bases with no gene match: 7. The CDR3 protein is CASSLGAGGPLNTGELFF. CDR3 in DNA: TGTGCCAGCAGCTTAGGGGCGGGAGGGCCGTTGAACACCGGGGAGCTGTTTTTT. Full variable domain (rest looked up from reference TRBV7-8 and TRBJ2-2): GAGVSQSPRYKVAKRGQDVALRCDPISGHVSLFWYQQALGQGPEFLTYFQNEAQLDKSGLPSDRFFAERPEGSVSTLKIQRTQQEDSAVYLCASSLGAGGPLNTGELFFGEGSRLTVL.

The gene calls are TRBV7-6 and TRBJ2-7; 12 bases align to TRBD1. The CDR3 is 19 residues long. Losses at the gene ends were 0 bases for V and 2 bases for J; bases not matched to a gene: 11. Germline V gives CDR1 SGHVS, CDR2 FNYEAQ. CDR3 coding DNA: TGTGCCAGCAGCTTAGCGGTGGGACAGGGGGCTGGCTCTCCCTACGAGCAGTACTTC. It translates to CASSLAVGQGAGSPYEQYF.

The chain recombines TRBV27 with TRBJ2-6; no definite D call. The ends were cut back, 8 bases at V and 2 bases at J, with 10 bases in the middle. The CDR3 covers 14 residues. From germline, CDR1 is MNHEY and CDR2 SMNVEV (reference sequence). CDR3 bases: TGTGCCAGCTCCCGGGCTCCTGGGGCCAACGTCCTGACTTTC. Translating gives CASSRAPGANVLTF.